The 18 T cell receptor beta chains below come from one sample, sequenced in a study of cytomegalovirus exposure and HLA in healthy donors. Primers: 60 Vbeta forward and 13 Jbeta reverse. Data came from immunoSEQ multiplex PCR; TCRdb stores just in-frame clones and leaves some out. Among under 200,000 clones listed, roughly 71% were seen once. The sequencing input was PBMCs. The receptors here all came from a male donor in good health and CMV-seropositive.

The genes are TRBV6-5 and TRBJ1-2, with 8 bases matching TRBD1. The trim removed 5 bases at V and 5 bases at J, leaving 10 bases unmatched. Germline CDR1 and CDR2: MNHEY and SVGAGI. The CDR3 runs 15 residues. The CDR3 here is CASSRPLGTGYGYTF. CDR3 bases: TGTGCCAGCAGTCGCCCCTTAGGGACAGGATATGGCTACACCTTC.

This chain uses TRBV13 with TRBJ1-2; no clear D. V shed 3 bases and J shed 8 bases, with 13 bases lying between them. The CDR3 is 13 residues long. Germline CDR1 is PRHDT and CDR2 is FYEKMQ (reference sequence). The CDR3 bases are TGTGCCAGCAGCTTCGGCGGGGTCCGGGGCTACACCTTC. Translating gives CASSFGGVRGYTF. Full variable domain (outside the CDR3, taken from reference TRBV13 and TRBJ1-2): AAGVIQSPRHLIKEKRETATLKCYPIPRHDTVYWYQQGPGQDPQFLISFYEKMQSDKGSIPDRFSAQQFSDYHSELNMSSLELGDSALYFCASSFGGVRGYTFGSGTRLTVV.

The chain is built from TRBV15 and TRBJ1-3; D is unclear. V was clipped by 0 bases and J by 0 bases, with 15 bases between them. Germline CDR1 and CDR2: LNHNV and YYDKDF (reference sequence). This CDR3 contains 18 residues. DNA of the CDR3: TGTGCCACCAGCAGAGATGGCGCCGGAGGATACTCTGGAAACACCATATATTTT. This gives the protein CATSRDGAGGYSGNTIYF.

This rearrangement joins TRBV5-6 to TRBJ2-3; tentative D call: TRBD2 (6 bases). The V and J ends lost 0 bases and 6 bases respectively, with 14 bases between them. The CDR3 is 15 amino acids. Germline V gene lookup returns CDR1 SGHDT and CDR2 YYEEEE. The CDR3 DNA reads TGTGCCAGCAGCTTGGTTGGCGGGGCCGCGGATACGCAGTATTTT. It specifies CASSLVGGAADTQYF.

The rearrangement joins TRBV29-1 to TRBJ2-5, with D perhaps matching TRBD1 (5 bases). CDR3 length: 13 residues. The ends were cut back, 3 bases at V and 7 bases at J, with 15 bases in the middle. CDR1 is SQVTM, CDR2 ANQGSEA, per germline. Here the CDR3 reads CSVEEEGVRTQYF. The CDR3 bases are TGCAGCGTTGAGGAAGAAGGGGTGCGGACCCAGTACTTC.

The chain combines TRBV5-1 with TRBJ2-2, with 7 bases identical to TRBD1. The CDR3 sequence is 15 residues long. Germline values: CDR1 SGHRS, CDR2 YFSETQ. The trim removed 0 bases at V and 5 bases at J, leaving 4 bases unmatched. The CDR3 sequence is CASSLDRGETGELFF. The CDR3 nucleotides read TGCGCCAGCAGCTTGGACAGGGGCGAGACCGGGGAGCTGTTTTTT.

The chain couples TRBV4-1 to TRBJ2-5, with TRBD1 as a possible D gene (6 bases). The CDR3 runs to 15 residues. CDR1 is MGHRA, CDR2 YSYEKL, per germline. The V and J ends lost 1 base and 5 bases respectively, with 14 bases between them. The CDR3 DNA reads as TGCGCCAGCAGCCAAGCGACAGGAGTAGGGGAGACCCAGTACTTC. Amino acid sequence: CASSQATGVGETQYF.

The rearrangement uses TRBV13 and TRBJ1-6, with D possibly matching TRBD1 (5 bases). Germline V gene sequence: CDR1 PRHDT, CDR2 FYEKMQ (reference sequence). V was trimmed by 2 bases and J by 2 bases, leaving 10 bases between them. The CDR3 sequence is 16 residues long. The chain's CDR3 is CASSLKGDPYNSPLHF. CDR3 DNA sequence: TGTGCCAGCAGCTTAAAAGGGGATCCCTATAATTCACCCCTCCACTTT. The complete variable domain, with remaining parts taken from reference TRBV13 and TRBJ1-6, reads AAGVIQSPRHLIKEKRETATLKCYPIPRHDTVYWYQQGPGQDPQFLISFYEKMQSDKGSIPDRFSAQQFSDYHSELNMSSLELGDSALYFCASSLKGDPYNSPLHFGNGTRLTVT.

This chain uses TRBV27 with TRBJ2-2, with 7 bases lining up with TRBD2. CDR3 length: 17 residues. The germline CDR1 and CDR2 sequences are MNHEY and SMNVEV (reference sequence). After removal of 3 bases from V and 5 bases from J, the junction contained 12 bases not matched to a gene. Here the CDR3 reads CASSFYSEWGGTGELFF. For the CDR3, the DNA is TGTGCCAGCAGTTTCTATAGCGAGTGGGGGGGGACCGGGGAGCTGTTTTTT.

The chain is built from TRBV11-2 and TRBJ1-5; the D is unclear. CDR1 is SGHAT and CDR2 is FQNNGV in the germline V gene. V lost 2 bases, J lost 2 bases, and 10 bases lay in between. The CDR3 totals 15 residues. CDR3 DNA sequence: TGTGCCAGCAGCTTAAATTCAGGCGGCAATCAGCCCCAGCATTTT. This encodes CASSLNSGGNQPQHF. The complete variable domain, with remaining parts taken from reference TRBV11-2 and TRBJ1-5, reads EAGVAQSPRYKIIEKRQSVAFWCNPISGHATLYWYQQILGQGPKLLIQFQNNGVVDDSQLPKDRFSAERLKGVDSTLKIQPAKLEDSAVYLCASSLNSGGNQPQHFGDGTRLSIL.

This sequence joins TRBV19 and TRBJ1-1; D is possibly TRBD1 (5 bases). Germline assignment: CDR1 LNHDA and CDR2 SQIVND (reference sequence). V was clipped by 7 bases and J by 1 base, with 13 bases between them. The CDR3 has 14 amino acids. The CDR3 protein is CASTGWAANTEAFF. The CDR3, as DNA: TGTGCCAGTACAGGGTGGGCTGCGAACACTGAAGCTTTCTTT.

The chain recombines TRBV19 with TRBJ1-2; D unclear. CDR3 length: 15 amino acids. V was shortened by 5 bases and J by 4 bases, with 17 bases between the two germline ends. Germline assignment: CDR1 LNHDA and CDR2 SQIVND (reference sequence). DNA for the CDR3: TGTGCCAGTAGTGCAAGTCCCGGGAGAGCCTATGGCTACACCTTC. Amino acid sequence: CASSASPGRAYGYTF.

This chain connects TRBV9 to TRBJ2-5; 10 bases fit TRBD2. V gave up 0 bases and J gave up 9 bases; unmatched junction bases: 5. The CDR3 runs to 14 residues. Germline V gene sequence: CDR1 SGDLS, CDR2 YYNGEE. CDR3: CASSVGTSGVAQYF. The CDR3 DNA follows: TGTGCCAGCAGCGTAGGAACTAGCGGGGTAGCCCAGTACTTC.

V gene TRBV6-1 combines with J gene TRBJ1-2; the D gene is possibly TRBD1 (6 bases). CDR1 is MNHNS, CDR2 SASEGT, per germline. This CDR3 is built from 13 residues. The germline V and J ends were trimmed by 2 bases and 3 bases, with 7 bases remaining between them. The CDR3 nucleotides read TGTGCCAGCAGTGAAACAGGGTACTATGGCTACACCTTC. It translates to CASSETGYYGYTF.

V usage is TRBV6-1 and J usage is TRBJ1-1; TRBD1 matches 7 bases. Germline V lookup: CDR1 MNHNS, CDR2 SASEGT. This CDR3 comprises 14 residues. Trimming at V came to 7 bases and at J to 1 base, leaving 6 bases not matched to a gene. Here the CDR3 reads CASTVDRRNTEAFF. The CDR3 nucleotides are TGTGCCAGCACCGTGGACAGGCGGAACACTGAAGCTTTCTTT.

The chain recombines TRBV2 with TRBJ1-2; possibly TRBD1 for D (5 bases). CDR1 is SNHLY, CDR2 FYNNEI, per germline. There are 14 residues in the CDR3. Trimming took off 4 bases at V and 6 bases at J, with 15 bases between the two ends. Written as DNA, the CDR3 is TGTGCCAGCAGTGGGGGGGTTGGGGATGATGGCTACACCTTC. Translated: CASSGGVGDDGYTF.

This chain uses TRBV5-1 with TRBJ2-6; unclear D gene. The germline V gene encodes CDR1 SGHRS and CDR2 YFSETQ. V shed 1 base and J shed 1 base, with 9 bases lying between them. The CDR3 is 16 residues long. CDR3 bases: TGCGCCAGCAGCTTGCAGACGGGTTCTGGGGCCAACGTCCTGACTTTC. Protein: CASSLQTGSGANVLTF.

The chain employs TRBV11-3 and TRBJ2-2; TRBD2 agrees at 11 bases. CDR3 length equals 18 residues. J was trimmed by 0 bases and V by 5 bases; bases with no gene match: 8. From germline, CDR1 is SGHNT and CDR2 YENEEA. For the CDR3, the DNA is TGTGCCAGCAGCGCATCCTCTAGCGGGGGGTCGAACACCGGGGAGCTGTTTTTT. Its protein is CASSASSSGGSNTGELFF.